The T cell receptor (beta chain) under discussion was sequenced for a study of blood T cells in healthy people across ages. A second 7 to 11 cycle PCR used barcoded and J-beta primers. TCRdb reprocessed the 5' RACE reads with MiXCR, giving one entry per CDR3 protein. The data hold about 1.5 million distinct CDR3 sequences, with around two fifths observed a single time. On this clonotype: Its antigen is currently unknown.

Study-wide findings and caveats: Changes in expanded clonotypes were possibly confounded, as the CMV status of donors was unknown. Diversity was higher, and naive CD4+ cells more numerous, in long-lived donors than in aged donors.

Sample: blood. The origin of this receptor is a woman aged 18-29 years in good health.

CDR3: CASRNEALGGYTF. The CDR3 DNA sequence: TGCGCCAGCAGAAATGAGGCACTTGGTGGCTACACCTTC. V is TRBV4-1 and J is TRBJ1-2, with unresolved D. Trimming removed 6 bases at V and 7 bases at J, with 15 bases between. The CDR3 is 13 residues long. Germline V gene lookup returns CDR1 MGHRA and CDR2 YSYEKL.